The 11 T cell receptor beta chains listed next were all sequenced from one sample in a study of T cells in Graves' hyperthyroidism and ophthalmopathy. TCR beta CDR3 regions were amplified from RNA transcripts. The HTBI primer set was used in a first-round RT-PCR of the TCR CDR3. TCRdb called the multiplex PCR reads again in MiXCR, with one record for every CDR3 protein. The table records roughly 800,000 distinct CDR3 sequences, 38% of them present only once. The sample was blood. The receptors originated from a young man with Graves' hyperthyroidism.

With regard to this clonotype: The junction differs from germline at one of its ends, possibly a read error. The V and J genes are TRBV7-8 and TRBJ2-2; D is possibly TRBD1 or TRBD2 (5 bases each). The CDR3 spans 14 residues. Germline assignment: CDR1 SGHVS and CDR2 FQNEAQ. CDR3 nucleotides: TGCGCCAGCAGCCAAGAGGGGCTTACCGGGGAGCTGTTTTTT. Translation gives CASSQEGLTGELFF. Full variable domain (missing parts from reference TRBV7-8 and TRBJ2-2): GAGVSQSPRYKVAKRGQDVALRCDPISGHVSLFWYQQALGQGPEFLTYFQNEAQLDKSGLPSDRFFAERPEGSVSTLKIQRTQQEDSAVYLCASSQEGLTGELFFGEGSRLTVL.

This clonotype was recorded many times. The V and J genes are TRBV14 and TRBJ1-1, with TRBD1 matching over 7 bases. CDR1 and CDR2 (germline): SGHDN, FVKESK. V lost 5 bases and J lost 10; bases outside the gene matches: 10. The CDR3 is 13 amino acids. The CDR3 region is CASSETGTGGAFF. CDR3 bases: TGTGCCAGCAGCGAGACAGGGACGGGGGGAGCTTTCTTT.

This clonotype was found many times. The V and J genes are TRBV29-1 and TRBJ1-1; D is unresolved. The germline V and J ends were trimmed by 5 bases and 1 base, with 14 bases remaining between them. The CDR3 is 14 amino acids. Germline V gene data show CDR1 as SQVTM and CDR2 as ANQGSEA. This CDR3 reads CSVFRAAGNTEAFF. The CDR3 nucleotides are TGCAGCGTTTTCAGAGCGGCGGGGAACACTGAAGCTTTCTTT.

In this sample, this clonotype turned up many times. This clone may be a read error of a much larger clone one base away. The chain carries TRBV7-2 and TRBJ1-2, with no clear D. V shed 4 bases and J shed 6 bases, with 3 bases lying between them. Looked up from germline, CDR1 is SGHTA and CDR2 is FQGNSA. The CDR3 runs 10 residues. CDR3: CASSSDGYTF. CDR3 DNA: TGTGCCAGCAGCTCAGATGGCTACACCTTC.

This clonotype was detected ten times or more. The rearrangement joins TRBV9 to TRBJ2-5, with no clear D. The germline V gene has CDR1 SGDLS and CDR2 YYNGEE. Trimming left V 0 bases short and J 5 bases short, with 8 bases between. This CDR3 is built from 13 residues. In DNA form, the CDR3 reads TGTGCCAGCAGCGTAGCTACGGTGGAGACCCAGTACTTC. Translating gives CASSVATVETQYF.

CDR3 sequence: CASSQDRGGWSSPLHF. DNA for the CDR3: TGCGCCAGCAGCCAAGATCGAGGAGGTTGGAGTTCACCCCTCCACTTT. The chain couples TRBV4-3 to TRBJ1-6; no firm D call. This CDR3 is 16 amino acids long. The V gene's germline CDR1 is LGHNA and CDR2 YSLEER. V was shortened by 0 bases and J by 9 bases, with 15 bases between the two germline ends.

The table lists this clonotype with a few counts. The gene calls are TRBV7-8 and TRBJ2-5; D is undetermined. Germline V gene sequence: CDR1 SGHVS, CDR2 FQNEAQ. The CDR3 is 13 residues long. V dropped 6 bases and J dropped 5 bases, with 13 bases sitting between them. The CDR3 DNA reads as TGTGCCAGCAGATACCCTATCGGGGAGACCCAGTACTTC. It specifies CASRYPIGETQYF.

The CDR3 sequence is CASSQEFTGLYEQYF. In DNA form, the CDR3 reads TGCGCCAGCAGCCAAGAGTTTACAGGGCTCTACGAGCAGTACTTC. The chain is built from TRBV4-1 and TRBJ2-7, with D maybe TRBD1 (6 bases). Trimming left V 0 bases short and J 3 bases short, with 12 bases between. Germline V CDR1 and CDR2: MGHRA, YSYEKL. This CDR3 comprises 15 residues.

The chain has TRBV2 and TRBJ1-2; 8 bases line up with TRBD1. The CDR3 is made up of 15 amino acids. Germline CDR1 SNHLY, CDR2 FYNNEI. The V gene end was trimmed by 6 bases and the J gene end by 4 bases; junction bases not matched to a gene: 10. CDR3 sequence: CASRGSGTGTYGYTF. DNA of the CDR3: TGTGCCAGCAGAGGTTCCGGGACAGGAACCTATGGCTACACCTTC.

The chain is built from TRBV7-9 and TRBJ2-2, with 8 bases identical to TRBD2. Germline-derived CDR1 and CDR2 are SEHNR and FQNEAQ (reference sequence). The CDR3 has 14 amino acids. Trimming at V came to 1 base and at J to 7 bases, leaving 2 bases not matched to a gene. This chain's CDR3 is CASSLERESGELFF. CDR3 nucleotide sequence: TGTGCCAGCAGCTTAGAGCGGGAGAGCGGGGAGCTGTTTTTT.

The rearrangement uses TRBV29-1 and TRBJ2-7; D remains ambiguous. Trimming left V 0 bases short and J 2 bases short, with 8 bases between. CDR1 and CDR2 from the germline V gene are SQVTM and ANQGSEA. The CDR3 has 13 residues. The DNA of the CDR3 is TGCAGCGTTGAAGATTCCAACCCCTACGAGCAGTACTTC. Its translation is CSVEDSNPYEQYF.